Below, 29 T cell receptor beta chains from the same sample are listed, as sequenced in a study of PD-L1 blockade in urothelial cancer. Time point noted: pretreatment peripheral blood. TCRdb's table, derived via immunoSEQ multiplex PCR, lists solely in-frame clones and lacks some. The sample lists 90,000 or so clones; 89% were seen once. Source: PBMCs, taken around atezolizumab (anti-PD-L1) treatment. These TCRs come from a woman of 80 years or more with urothelial cancer.

This clone has only one observation. This chain connects TRBV5-4 to TRBJ2-3; D not certain. The germline V and J ends were trimmed by 7 bases and 0 bases, with 15 bases remaining between them. The CDR3 is 15 amino acids. Germline V lookup: CDR1 SGHNT, CDR2 YYREEE (reference sequence). The CDR3 sequence: CASSVRSTSTDTQYF. The CDR3 region has the DNA TGTGCCAGCTCTGTCAGGTCCACTAGCACAGATACGCAGTATTTT.

This clone occurred once. This sequence joins TRBV30 and TRBJ1-1; D gene uncertain. The V and J ends lost 2 bases and 8 bases respectively, with 9 bases between them. Germline assignment: CDR1 GTSNPN and CDR2 SVGIG (reference sequence). The CDR3 is 11 amino acids. This CDR3 is CAWSTFQEAFF. Here the CDR3 DNA reads TGTGCCTGGAGTACCTTCCAGGAAGCTTTCTTT.

V and J are TRBV19 and TRBJ2-1, with 10 nucleotides matching TRBD2. Germline V gene data show CDR1 as LNHDA and CDR2 as SQIVND (reference sequence). V was pared by 5 bases and J by 7 bases, with 2 bases of the junction left unmatched. The CDR3 is 13 residues long. CDR3 amino acids: CASSPSGSNEQFF. Here the CDR3 DNA reads TGTGCCAGTAGTCCTAGCGGGAGTAATGAGCAGTTCTTC.

The chain carries TRBV30 and TRBJ1-1; D is possibly TRBD1 (6 bases). CDR1 GTSNPN and CDR2 SVGIG come from the germline V gene (reference sequence). The ends were cut back, 2 bases at V and 0 bases at J, with 16 bases in the middle. CDR3 length: 16 amino acids. The DNA of the CDR3 is TGTGCCTGGAGTCCATCGACAGGCTACATGAACACTGAAGCTTTCTTT. Amino acid sequence: CAWSPSTGYMNTEAFF.

The V and J genes are TRBV27 and TRBJ1-1, with 7 bases that match TRBD1. CDR3 length equals 17 residues. The germline CDR1 and CDR2 sequences are MNHEY and SMNVEV (reference sequence). V lost 3 bases and J lost 5; bases outside the gene matches: 15. The CDR3 here is CASSLWGKGARGTEAFF. The CDR3 bases are TGTGCCAGCAGTTTGTGGGGGAAGGGGGCGCGGGGAACTGAAGCTTTCTTT.

The chain has TRBV30 and TRBJ2-1, with 7 nucleotides matching TRBD2. J lost 1 base, V lost 2 bases, and 5 bases had no gene match. There are 15 residues in the CDR3. Germline CDR1 reads GTSNPN; CDR2 reads SVGIG (reference sequence). The CDR3 DNA sequence: TGTGCCTGGAGTCGGGCTAGCGGATCCTACAATGAGCAGTTCTTC. Translation gives CAWSRASGSYNEQFF.

Here the CDR3 reads CASSPPRFSSLTTDTQYF. The CDR3 region has the DNA TGTGCCAGCAGTCCACCTCGTTTTAGTTCTCTCACCACAGATACGCAGTATTTT. This chain connects TRBV27 to TRBJ2-3; D is undetermined. The germline gives CDR1 MNHEY, CDR2 SMNVEV (reference sequence). V lost 5 bases to trimming and J lost 2 bases, with 23 bases between them. The CDR3 length is 18 residues.

This chain uses TRBV19 with TRBJ1-5; 7 bases match TRBD1. Looked up from germline, CDR1 is LNHDA and CDR2 is SQIVND (reference sequence). The CDR3 is 15 residues long. The junction had 8 bases not matched to a gene; V was cut back by 5 bases and J by 4 bases. The CDR3 nucleotides read TGTGCCAGTAGTTTCCCGACAGGGAATAATCAGCCCCAGCATTTT. This translates into CASSFPTGNNQPQHF.

The V and J genes are TRBV5-1 and TRBJ2-1; TRBD1 aligns across 9 bases. Germline values: CDR1 SGHRS, CDR2 YFSETQ. The CDR3 is 16 residues long. V lost 4 bases to trimming and J lost 7 bases; unmatched junction nucleotides: 12. The CDR3 DNA reads as TGCGCCAGCAGCGCCACGCCGGGACAGGGTTTTAATGAGCAGTTCTTC. Amino acid sequence: CASSATPGQGFNEQFF. The entire variable domain, with the rest obtained from reference TRBV5-1 and TRBJ2-1, is as follows: KAGVTQTPRYLIKTRGQQVTLSCSPISGHRSVSWYQQTPGQGLQFLFEYFSETQRNKGNFPGRFSGRQFSNSRSEMNVSTLELGDSALYLCASSATPGQGFNEQFFGPGTRLTVL.

The rearrangement links TRBV27 to TRBJ2-7; 7 positions match TRBD2. The CDR3 has 17 residues. From germline, CDR1 is MNHEY and CDR2 SMNVEV (reference sequence). With 3 bases clipped from V and 0 bases from J, the junction kept 11 bases outside the gene matches. CDR3 nucleotide sequence: TGTGCCAGCAGTTTCCAAGAACGGACTAGATTCTCCTACGAGCAGTACTTC. This translates into CASSFQERTRFSYEQYF.

This clone was seen just once. This chain uses TRBV28 with TRBJ1-1; 12 nucleotides match TRBD1. Trimming at V came to 0 bases and at J to 7 bases, leaving 9 bases not matched to a gene. In germline, CDR1 is MDHEN, CDR2 SYDVKM. The CDR3 covers 17 residues. The CDR3 nucleotides are TGTGCCAGCAGTTTATGGGGACAGGGGGCTAGGAGGAGTGAAGCTTTCTTT. The encoded protein is CASSLWGQGARRSEAFF.

The chain joins TRBV5-1 to TRBJ2-7; 8 bases are shared with TRBD2. V was pared by 2 bases and J by 5 bases, with 12 bases of the junction left unmatched. CDR1 is SGHRS and CDR2 is YFSETQ in the germline V gene. The CDR3 runs 16 residues. The CDR3 DNA is TGCGCCAGCAGCTTACACACTAGCGGCAGCCTGAACGAGCAGTACTTC. It encodes CASSLHTSGSLNEQYF.

The rearrangement links TRBV2 to TRBJ2-3, with 13 bases identical to TRBD2. The germline V gene has CDR1 SNHLY and CDR2 FYNNEI. This CDR3 has 15 residues. J lost 2 bases, V lost 8 bases, and 4 bases had no gene match. CDR3 region: CASRLAGGATDTQYF. The CDR3 DNA sequence: TGTGCCAGCCGACTAGCGGGAGGCGCCACAGATACGCAGTATTTT. Complete variable domain (other parts from reference TRBV2 and TRBJ2-3): EPEVTQTPSHQVTQMGQEVILRCVPISNHLYFYWYRQILGQKVEFLVSFYNNEISEKSEIFDDQFSVERPDGSNFTLKIRSTKLEDSAMYFCASRLAGGATDTQYFGPGTRLTVL.

CDR3 sequence: CASSGVGRGRADYEQYF. CDR3 nucleotides: TGTGCCAGCAGTGGTGTAGGGCGCGGGAGGGCCGACTACGAGCAGTACTTC. V gene TRBV7-8 combines with J gene TRBJ2-7; 9 bases map to TRBD2. The V gene's germline CDR1 is SGHVS and CDR2 FQNEAQ. Trimming took 6 bases from V and 3 from J; bases not matched to a gene: 15. The CDR3 is made up of 17 amino acids.

Note on this clone: With a much larger clone just one base away, this may be a read error. Within the sample, other DNA sequences also encode this same CDR3. The V call is TRBV7-9, the J call TRBJ1-5; 8 bases align to TRBD1. Trimming cost V 1 base and J 4 bases; bases outside gene matches: 0. This CDR3 has 14 residues. Germline lookup yields CDR1 SEHNR and CDR2 FQNEAQ (reference sequence). CDR3 bases: TGTGCCAGCAGCTTAGGACAGGGGAATCAGCCCCAGCATTTT. Protein product: CASSLGQGNQPQHF.

The chain combines TRBV21-1 with TRBJ2-5; the table calls TRBD1, which could not be checked here. TRBV21-1 is an annotated pseudogene. CDR3 length: 12 residues. CDR3 loop: CASSKAGETQYF. CDR3 coding DNA: TGTGCCAGCAGCAAAGCGGGCGAGACCCAGTACTTC.

A remark on this clone: One junction end does not reproduce the germline sequence, and a read error may be involved. J is TRBJ1-1 and V is TRBV5-1; 7 bases agree with TRBD1. The germline gives CDR1 SGHRS, CDR2 YFSETQ. There are 15 residues in the CDR3. CDR3 region: CASSLNGPGGTEAFF. In DNA, the CDR3 is TGTGCCAGCAGCTTGAACGGGCCAGGGGGAACTGAAGCTTTCTTT.

The chain is built from TRBV5-8 and TRBJ2-1; 11 bases agree with TRBD2. Germline V gene data show CDR1 as SGHTS and CDR2 as YDEGEE. The CDR3 spans 17 residues. V lost 4 bases to trimming and J lost 5 bases; unmatched junction nucleotides: 11. The CDR3 nucleotides read TGTGCCAGCAGCCAACGGCCGGGACTAGCGGACAACAATGAGCAGTTCTTC. It encodes CASSQRPGLADNNEQFF.

The chain joins TRBV7-9 to TRBJ2-5; D perhaps matches TRBD1 (7 bases). The CDR3 is made up of 15 amino acids. The germline CDR1 and CDR2 sequences are SEHNR and FQNEAQ (reference sequence). Deletions cut 0 bases from V and 2 bases from J, with 10 bases between. CDR3 nucleotide sequence: TGTGCCAGCAGCTTAGCCTCAGGGGGGCAAGAGACCCAGTACTTC. It specifies CASSLASGGQETQYF.

V is TRBV27 and J is TRBJ1-5, with D perhaps TRBD1 (6 bases). CDR1 is MNHEY, CDR2 SMNVEV, per germline (reference sequence). The V and J ends lost 6 bases and 7 bases respectively, with 10 bases between them. The CDR3 loop spans 12 amino acids. The DNA for the CDR3 is TGTGCCAGCAGAACAGGGTTACAGCCCCAGCATTTT. Translating gives CASRTGLQPQHF.

The rearrangement joins TRBV9 to TRBJ2-7; 9 bases match TRBD1. With V trimmed by 8 bases and J by 2 bases, 5 bases remained unmatched. Per the germline V gene, CDR1 is SGDLS and CDR2 is YYNGEE. The CDR3 loop spans 13 amino acids. CDR3 coding DNA: TGTGCCAGGATGGGACAGGGTACCTACGAGCAGTACTTC. Its protein product is CARMGQGTYEQYF.

The chain joins TRBV7-3 to TRBJ2-3, with TRBD2 matching over 11 bases. The V gene end was trimmed by 3 bases and the J gene end by 4 bases; junction bases not matched to a gene: 3. The CDR3 spans 15 residues. CDR1 and CDR2 from the germline V gene are SGHTA and FQGTGA. In DNA form, the CDR3 reads TGTGCCAGCAGCTTGACTAGCGGGATAGCAGATACGCAGTATTTT. Amino acid sequence: CASSLTSGIADTQYF.

This chain links TRBV5-1 with TRBJ1-4; a weak D match, TRBD1 (5 bases). The V gene's germline CDR1 is SGHRS and CDR2 YFSETQ. The CDR3 consists of 17 residues. The germline V and J ends were trimmed by 0 bases and 0 bases, with 12 bases remaining between them. Here the CDR3 DNA reads TGCGCCAGCAGCTTGGGGGGCCTGACAGCAACTAATGAAAAACTGTTTTTT. Translation: CASSLGGLTATNEKLFF.

The V and J genes are TRBV6-1 and TRBJ1-1, with D unresolved. V lost 3 bases to trimming and J lost 0 bases, with 11 bases between them. CDR1 and CDR2 from the germline V gene are MNHNS and SASEGT. The CDR3 has 15 residues. The CDR3 protein is CASSDRGQMNTEAFF. CDR3 sequence (DNA): TGTGCCAGCAGTGACAGAGGGCAGATGAACACTGAAGCTTTCTTT.

This clone was recorded once. The gene calls are TRBV7-2 and TRBJ1-2; no clear D gene. Germline loops: CDR1 SGHTA, CDR2 FQGNSA. The CDR3 runs 15 residues. Trimming removed 0 bases from V and 3 bases from J, with 11 bases in between. Written as DNA, the CDR3 is TGTGCCAGCAGCTTAGCGGGCAGCGGAGACTATGGCTACACCTTC. Translated, it gives CASSLAGSGDYGYTF.

This clone came up once. The CDR3: CASSPPGQGAQETQYF. In DNA, the CDR3 is TGTGCCAGCTCACCACCGGGACAGGGGGCCCAAGAGACCCAGTACTTC. The rearrangement links TRBV18 to TRBJ2-5; 12 positions match TRBD1. The CDR3 extends over 16 amino acids. Germline values: CDR1 KGHSH, CDR2 LQKENI. V was pared by 0 bases and J by 1 base, with 0 bases of the junction left unmatched.

This clone was found a few times. V and J are TRBV18 and TRBJ1-1, with TRBD1 as a possible D gene (6 bases). V was shortened by 3 bases and J by 11 bases, with 16 bases between the two germline ends. CDR1 and CDR2 (germline): KGHSH, LQKENI. The CDR3 loop spans 13 amino acids. CDR3 loop: CASSPPMLGAAFF. CDR3 coding DNA: TGTGCCAGCTCACCGCCGATGTTGGGGGCGGCTTTCTTT.

V usage is TRBV30 and J usage is TRBJ1-5, with a possible D match to TRBD1 (6 bases). Germline V gene data show CDR1 as GTSNPN and CDR2 as SVGIG (reference sequence). Trimming pared 3 bases from V and 1 base from J, leaving 7 bases between. There are 13 residues in the CDR3. CDR3 sequence: CAWRTGSNQPQHF. For the CDR3, the DNA is TGTGCCTGGAGGACAGGCAGCAATCAGCCCCAGCATTTT.

V is TRBV28 and J is TRBJ1-5; TRBD1 might be the D (6 bases). Germline CDR1 and CDR2: MDHEN and SYDVKM. Deletions cut 2 bases from V and 0 bases from J, with 11 bases between. CDR3 size: 16 residues. CDR3 nucleotide sequence: TGTGCCAGCAGTTTAAGGGGCAGGGGTAGCAATCAGCCCCAGCATTTT. It yields the protein CASSLRGRGSNQPQHF. The full variable domain, with the rest looked up from reference TRBV28 and TRBJ1-5, is DVKVTQSSRYLVKRTGEKVFLECVQDMDHENMFWYRQDPGLGLRLIYFSYDVKMKEKGDIPEGYSVSREKKERFSLILESASTNQTSMYLCASSLRGRGSNQPQHFGDGTRLSIL.